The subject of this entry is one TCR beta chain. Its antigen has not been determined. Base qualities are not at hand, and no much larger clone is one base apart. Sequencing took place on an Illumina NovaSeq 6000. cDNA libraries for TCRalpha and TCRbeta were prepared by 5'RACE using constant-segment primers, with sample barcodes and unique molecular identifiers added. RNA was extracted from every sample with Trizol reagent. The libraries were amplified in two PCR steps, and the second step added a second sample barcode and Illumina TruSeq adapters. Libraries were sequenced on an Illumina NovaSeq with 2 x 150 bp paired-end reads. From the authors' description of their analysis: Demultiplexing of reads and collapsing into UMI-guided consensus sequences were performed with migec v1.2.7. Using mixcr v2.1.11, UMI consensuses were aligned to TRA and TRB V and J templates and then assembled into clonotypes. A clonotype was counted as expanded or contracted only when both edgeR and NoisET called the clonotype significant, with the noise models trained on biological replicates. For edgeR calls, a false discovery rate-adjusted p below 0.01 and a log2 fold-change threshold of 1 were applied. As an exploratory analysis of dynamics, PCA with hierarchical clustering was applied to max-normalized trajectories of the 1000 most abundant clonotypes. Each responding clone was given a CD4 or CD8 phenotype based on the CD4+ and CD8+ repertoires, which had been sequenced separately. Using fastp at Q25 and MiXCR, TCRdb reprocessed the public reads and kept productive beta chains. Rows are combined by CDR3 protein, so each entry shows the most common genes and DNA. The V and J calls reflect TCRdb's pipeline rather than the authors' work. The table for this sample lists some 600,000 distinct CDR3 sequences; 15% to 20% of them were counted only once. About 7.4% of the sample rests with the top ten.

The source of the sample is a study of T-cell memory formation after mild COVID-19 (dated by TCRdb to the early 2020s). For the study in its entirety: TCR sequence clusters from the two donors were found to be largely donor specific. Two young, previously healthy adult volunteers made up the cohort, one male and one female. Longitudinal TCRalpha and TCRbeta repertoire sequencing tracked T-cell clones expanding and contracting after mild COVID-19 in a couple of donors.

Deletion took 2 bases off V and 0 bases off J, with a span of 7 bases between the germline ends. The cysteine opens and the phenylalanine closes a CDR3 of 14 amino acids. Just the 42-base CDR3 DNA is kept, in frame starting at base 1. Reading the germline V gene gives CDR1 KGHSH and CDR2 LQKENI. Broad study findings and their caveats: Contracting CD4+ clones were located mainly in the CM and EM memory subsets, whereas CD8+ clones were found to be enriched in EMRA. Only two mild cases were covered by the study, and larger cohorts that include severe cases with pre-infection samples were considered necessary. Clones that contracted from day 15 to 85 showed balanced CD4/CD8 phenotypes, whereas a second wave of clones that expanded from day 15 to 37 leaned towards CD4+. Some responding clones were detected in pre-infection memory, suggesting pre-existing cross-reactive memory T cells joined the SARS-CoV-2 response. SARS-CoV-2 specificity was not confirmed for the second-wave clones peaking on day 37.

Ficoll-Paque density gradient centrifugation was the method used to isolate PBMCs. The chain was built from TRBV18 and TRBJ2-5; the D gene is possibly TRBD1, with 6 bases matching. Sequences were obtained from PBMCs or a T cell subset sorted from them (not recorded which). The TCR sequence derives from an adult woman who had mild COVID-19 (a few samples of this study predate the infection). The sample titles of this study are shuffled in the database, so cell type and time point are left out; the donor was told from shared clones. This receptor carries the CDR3 CASSPTGYQETQYF. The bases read TGTGCCAGCTCACCAACAGGGTACCAAGAGACCCAGTACTTC.